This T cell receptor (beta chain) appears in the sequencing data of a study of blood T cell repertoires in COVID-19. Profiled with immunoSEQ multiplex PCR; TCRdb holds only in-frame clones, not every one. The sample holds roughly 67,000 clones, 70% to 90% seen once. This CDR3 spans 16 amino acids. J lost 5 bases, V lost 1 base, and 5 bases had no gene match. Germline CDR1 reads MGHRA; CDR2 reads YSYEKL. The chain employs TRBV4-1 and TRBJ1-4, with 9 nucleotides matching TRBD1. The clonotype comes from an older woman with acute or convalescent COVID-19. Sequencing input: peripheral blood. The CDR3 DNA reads TGCGCCAGCAGCCAAGGAGGGGGACAGGGCAATGAAAAACTGTTTTTT. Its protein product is CASSQGGGQGNEKLFF.